The 22 T cell receptor beta chains given below trace back to one sample, sequenced in a study of blood T cell repertoires in COVID-19 (dated by TCRdb to about 2020). Library preparation used the immunoSEQ multiplex PCR assay. TCRdb mirrors the immuneACCESS table, restricted to in-frame sequences. Some clones are absent from its copies; in checked studies, under half trace to an unresolved V gene, and the reason for the others is unknown. The sample table holds roughly 400,000 clones, of which approximately 89% were seen once. Of the sample, 0.8% to 0.9% falls within the top ten clones. Sequencing input: PBMCs or T cells enriched from blood (not recorded which). These receptors originate from a woman in her thirties or forties who had been exposed to COVID-19.

The chain links TRBV2 to TRBJ2-1; D is unclear. V dropped 7 bases and J dropped 10 bases, with 14 bases sitting between them. In germline, CDR1 is SNHLY, CDR2 FYNNEI. The CDR3 consists of 12 residues. The CDR3 protein is CASIPEEREQFF. The CDR3 nucleotides are TGTGCCAGCATCCCAGAGGAAAGGGAGCAGTTCTTC.

The V call is TRBV6-5, the J call TRBJ2-4; 8 positions match TRBD1. The CDR3 is made up of 15 amino acids. With V trimmed by 5 bases and J by 1 base, 4 bases remained unmatched. Germline CDR1 reads MNHEY; CDR2 reads SVGAGI. CDR3 region: CASSPRGRAKNIQYF. The CDR3 DNA reads TGTGCCAGCAGTCCCAGGGGGCGTGCCAAAAACATTCAGTACTTC.

This clone was counted only a few times. The genes are TRBV5-1 and TRBJ2-1; 7 bases map to TRBD1. CDR1 is SGHRS, CDR2 YFSETQ, per germline. V trimming: 3 bases; J trimming: 5 bases; junction bases outside the gene matches: 11. This CDR3 has 16 residues. CDR3 nucleotide sequence: TGCGCCAGCAGCTCGATGGCTACAGGGGACCACAATGAGCAGTTCTTC. Translated, it gives CASSSMATGDHNEQFF. The entire variable domain, with the rest obtained from reference TRBV5-1 and TRBJ2-1, is as follows: KAGVTQTPRYLIKTRGQQVTLSCSPISGHRSVSWYQQTPGQGLQFLFEYFSETQRNKGNFPGRFSGRQFSNSRSEMNVSTLELGDSALYLCASSSMATGDHNEQFFGPGTRLTVL.

V usage is TRBV28 and J usage is TRBJ1-2; D possibly corresponds to TRBD1 (5 bases). V gave up 6 bases and J gave up 2 bases, with 13 bases separating them. The CDR3 loop spans 14 amino acids. Germline V gives CDR1 MDHEN, CDR2 SYDVKM. The CDR3 DNA sequence: TGTGCCAGCAGACATCCCCAGGGAAACTATGGCTACACCTTC. It specifies CASRHPQGNYGYTF.

This chain joins TRBV6-5 and TRBJ1-5; D perhaps matches TRBD1 (6 bases). This CDR3 is 13 amino acids long. Germline V gives CDR1 MNHEY, CDR2 SVGAGI. V gave up 10 bases and J gave up 4 bases, with 14 bases separating them. CDR3 DNA: TGTGCCATCCGGGGGGGGCAGAATCAGCCCCAGCATTTT. This encodes CAIRGGQNQPQHF.

J is TRBJ2-7 and V is TRBV2; D remains unclear. The CDR3 has 15 amino acids. The V gene's germline CDR1 is SNHLY and CDR2 FYNNEI. Deletions cut 1 base from V and 4 bases from J, with 14 bases between. The CDR3 DNA follows: TGTGCCAGCAGTGAAGTGGGTAGCCTGAAGTACGAGCAGTACTTC. This translates into CASSEVGSLKYEQYF.

This sequence joins TRBV30 and TRBJ1-4; 8 positions agree with TRBD1. This CDR3 has 12 residues. Germline CDR1 reads GTSNPN; CDR2 reads SVGIG (reference sequence). J was trimmed by 8 bases and V by 7 bases; bases with no gene match: 6. The CDR3 nucleotides read TGTGCCTCCGGGACAGGTGTCGAAAAACTGTTTTTT. Encoded protein: CASGTGVEKLFF.

This clone was seen only once. CDR3 sequence reads: CASSRDDRVNTEAFF. The CDR3 coding sequence is TGTGCCAGCAGCCGAGACGACAGGGTGAACACTGAAGCTTTCTTT. The chain links TRBV14 to TRBJ1-1, with 7 bases identical to TRBD1. Trimming took 4 bases from V and 0 from J; bases not matched to a gene: 5. Looked up from germline, CDR1 is SGHDN and CDR2 is FVKESK. This CDR3 contains 15 residues.

This chain links TRBV3-1 (or the pseudogene TRBV3-2) with TRBJ2-1; no reliable D call. The CDR3 is 12 residues long. The V end was cut by 10 bases, the J end by 6 bases, with 13 bases between. The V gene's germline CDR1 is LGHDT and CDR2 YNNKEL (reference sequence). The CDR3 spells CATSLDSNEQFF. Written as DNA, the CDR3 is TGTGCCACGTCATTAGACTCCAATGAGCAGTTCTTC.

The rearrangement links TRBV7-9 to TRBJ2-3; possibly TRBD2 for D (5 bases). Germline V lookup: CDR1 SEHNR, CDR2 FQNEAQ (reference sequence). The CDR3 has 14 residues. Trimming took off 6 bases at V and 6 bases at J, with 16 bases between the two ends. The CDR3 protein is CASSPRVGDDTQYF. CDR3 nucleotide sequence: TGTGCCAGCAGTCCGAGGGTGGGTGACGATACGCAGTATTTT.

CDR3 sequence (DNA): TGTGCCAGCAGTTTATCGCGGTTCACTGAAGCTTTCTTT. It codes for CASSLSRFTEAFF. The rearrangement uses TRBV27 and TRBJ1-1; D gene ambiguous. Trimming removed 0 bases from V and 4 bases from J, with 6 bases in between. Germline V gene sequence: CDR1 MNHEY, CDR2 SMNVEV (reference sequence). The CDR3 is made up of 13 amino acids.

The chain is built from TRBV3-1 (or the pseudogene TRBV3-2) and TRBJ1-1; 9 bases match TRBD1. Germline CDR1 is LGHDT and CDR2 is YNNKEL (reference sequence). The V segment lost 3 bases and the J segment 1 base; nucleotides outside the gene matches: 15. This CDR3 region has 19 residues. CDR3 bases: TGTGCCAGCAGCCATTGGATCAACAGGGGGCTGTTAGGGAACACTGAAGCTTTCTTT. Its translation is CASSHWINRGLLGNTEAFF.

The chain joins TRBV10-3 to TRBJ2-7; a possible D gene is TRBD2 (6 bases). CDR1 and CDR2 from the germline V gene are ENHRY and SYGVKD. V was cut by 10 bases and J by 3 bases, with 10 bases left in between. There are 11 residues in the CDR3. The CDR3 reads CATGTYYEQYF. The CDR3 region has the DNA TGTGCCACCGGGACTTACTACGAGCAGTACTTC.

This chain links TRBV7-2 with TRBJ2-7; 7 bases fit TRBD1. Germline assignment: CDR1 SGHTA and CDR2 FQGNSA. V was pared by 1 base and J by 2 bases, with 2 bases of the junction left unmatched. This CDR3 is 14 amino acids long. The CDR3 DNA reads TGTGCCAGCAGCTTAGGGGACAGCCCCTACGAGCAGTACTTC. It translates to CASSLGDSPYEQYF.

The chain couples TRBV12-3 or TRBV12-4 to TRBJ1-2, with D tentatively TRBD1 (5 bases). The CDR3 has 13 residues. Trimming cost V 5 bases and J 1 base, with 8 bases left between them. The CDR3 nucleotides read TGTGCCAGCAGTATGACAGTTAACTATGGCTACACCTTC. Its translation: CASSMTVNYGYTF.

This clone was detected once. The rearrangement uses TRBV7-2 and TRBJ1-5; D not resolved. The CDR3 runs 15 residues. Germline CDR1 reads SGHTA; CDR2 reads FQGNSA. Trimming removed 0 bases at V and 6 bases at J, with 12 bases between. CDR3 region: CASSLAPLNGQPQHF. CDR3 nucleotide sequence: TGTGCCAGCAGCTTAGCGCCCCTAAACGGTCAGCCCCAGCATTTT. Together with reference TRBV7-2 and TRBJ1-5, the CDR3 gives the full variable domain: GAGVSQSPSNKVTEKGKDVELRCDPISGHTALYWYRQSLGQGLEFLIYFQGNSAPDKSGLPSDRFSAERTGGSVSTLTIQRTQQEDSAVYLCASSLAPLNGQPQHFGDGTRLSIL.

V is TRBV7-9 and J is TRBJ2-5; D is unclear. Trimming shortened V by 1 base and J by 3 bases, and 3 bases separated the two germline ends. Germline V lookup: CDR1 SEHNR, CDR2 FQNEAQ (reference sequence). There are 12 residues in the CDR3. This chain's CDR3 is CASSLVEETQYF. DNA of the CDR3: TGTGCCAGCAGCTTAGTAGAAGAGACCCAGTACTTC.

The chain employs TRBV30 and TRBJ1-2; 7 nucleotides agree with TRBD1. Germline V gives CDR1 GTSNPN, CDR2 SVGIG (reference sequence). J was trimmed by 6 bases and V by 2 bases; bases with no gene match: 6. The CDR3 extends over 13 amino acids. The CDR3 loop reads CAWSFRQGDGYTF. DNA for the CDR3: TGTGCCTGGAGTTTTCGACAGGGCGATGGCTACACCTTC.

The chain couples TRBV5-1 to TRBJ1-3, with D maybe TRBD1 (5 bases). The germline V and J ends were trimmed by 2 bases and 0 bases, with 12 bases remaining between them. Germline V CDR1 and CDR2: SGHRS, YFSETQ. This CDR3 spans 16 amino acids. The CDR3 nucleotides are TGCGCCAGCAGCTTCCTAGACAGCGTCTCTGGAAACACCATATATTTT. Translating gives CASSFLDSVSGNTIYF.

Points on this clone: In the same sample, other DNA sequences code for this CDR3. This chain uses TRBV10-2 with TRBJ2-7, with 8 bases identical to TRBD2. Germline assignment: CDR1 WSHSY and CDR2 SAAADI. This CDR3 comprises 13 residues. Unmatched junction bases numbered 1, after V lost 6 bases and J lost 0 bases. CDR3 sequence (DNA): TGCGCCAGCAGAACTAGCGGCTCCTACGAGCAGTACTTC. Its protein product is CASRTSGSYEQYF.

The chain carries TRBV4-3 and TRBJ2-1; 12 nucleotides align to TRBD2. In germline, CDR1 is LGHNA, CDR2 YSLEER. This CDR3 spans 20 amino acids. V was clipped by 1 base and J by 7 bases; unmatched bases: 17. The CDR3 sequence is CASSQVSAPSTSGRWNEQFF. The CDR3 nucleotides are TGCGCCAGCAGCCAAGTTTCGGCCCCTTCGACTAGCGGGAGATGGAATGAGCAGTTCTTC.

This sequence joins TRBV28 and TRBJ1-2; D may be TRBD1 (6 bases). In germline, CDR1 is MDHEN, CDR2 SYDVKM. V was trimmed by 2 bases and J by 6 bases, leaving 16 bases between them. This CDR3 has 15 amino acids. DNA for the CDR3: TGTGCCAGCAGTTTAGGCGGGGGCGCAATTAATGGCTACACCTTC. Translation: CASSLGGGAINGYTF.